The clone carrying this T cell receptor (beta chain) came up once. Its matching antigen is unknown. The Oncomine TCR Beta short-read assay was applied to DNA of cultured CD4+ T cells. In this case, cultured CD4+ T cells provided the extracted genomic DNA. Each CDR3 protein gets one entry after TCRdb re-called the PCR reads with MiXCR. The sample records some 7,100 distinct CDR3 sequences, 61% being singletons. This specimen belongs to a study of vaccination and CD4 T cells after COVID-19. At the level of the study: For post-vaccine samples, collection took place a median approximately 72 days after dose two, ranging from 14 to 241.

Treatment described: approximately nine-day PBMC culture with coronavirus spike peptide pools or control peptides (ViraFEST assay). Expansion of antigen-specific T cells with peptide pools by ViraFEST preceded sequencing of TCRs. Cells received half-medium changes with fresh IL-2 medium on days 3 and 7. This clonotype originated in a human donor who had recovered from COVID-19. What was sequenced was CD4+ T cells from blood, cultured in vitro.

CDR3 DNA: TGTGCCAGCGGCAGCCTGGGGGGGTACTCCTACGAGCAGTACTTC. Translated: CASGSLGGYSYEQYF. This chain connects TRBV11-3 to TRBJ2-7, with TRBD2 identical over 7 bases. CDR1 and CDR2 (germline): SGHNT, YENEEA. The V and J ends lost 8 bases and 0 bases, in that order; junction bases with no gene match: 10. This CDR3 comprises 15 residues.